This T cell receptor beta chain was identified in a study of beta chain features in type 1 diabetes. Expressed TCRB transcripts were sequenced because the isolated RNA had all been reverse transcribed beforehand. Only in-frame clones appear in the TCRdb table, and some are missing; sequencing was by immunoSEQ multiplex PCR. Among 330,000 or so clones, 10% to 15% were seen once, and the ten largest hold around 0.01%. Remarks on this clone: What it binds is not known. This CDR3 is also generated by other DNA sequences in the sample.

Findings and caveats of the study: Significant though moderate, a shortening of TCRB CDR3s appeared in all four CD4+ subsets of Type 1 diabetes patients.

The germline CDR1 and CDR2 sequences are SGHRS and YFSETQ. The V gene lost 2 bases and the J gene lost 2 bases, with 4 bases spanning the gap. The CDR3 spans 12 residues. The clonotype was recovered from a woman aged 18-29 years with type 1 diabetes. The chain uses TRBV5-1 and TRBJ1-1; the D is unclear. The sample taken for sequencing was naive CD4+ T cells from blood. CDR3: CASSLQNTEAFF. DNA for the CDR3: TGCGCCAGCAGCTTACAAAACACTGAAGCTTTCTTT. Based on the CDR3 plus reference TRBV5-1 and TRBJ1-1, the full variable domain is KAGVTQTPRYLIKTRGQQVTLSCSPISGHRSVSWYQQTPGQGLQFLFEYFSETQRNKGNFPGRFSGRQFSNSRSEMNVSTLELGDSALYLCASSLQNTEAFFGQGTRLTVV.